The source of this TCR beta chain is a study of control samples from healthy donors and cancer patients. The germline CDR1 and CDR2 sequences are SGHDT and YYEEEE. The CDR3 contains 16 residues. Trimming left V 4 bases short and J 6 bases short, with 23 bases between. Assay used: immunoSEQ multiplex PCR; TCRdb lists only in-frame clones, some missing. The data hold around 100,000 clones, with around 89% observed a single time. This clone was counted once. The rearrangement links TRBV5-6 to TRBJ2-7; D perhaps matches TRBD2 (6 bases). This clonotype was sampled from a man aged 25-40 years in good health. Material: blood. The DNA for the CDR3 is TGTGCCAGCAGCAACCCCGGGGCGGGACTTCAGGGCGAGCAGTACGTC. Protein sequence: CASSNPGAGLQGEQYV.